This T cell receptor (beta chain) was sequenced during a study of blood T cell repertoires in COVID-19. Sequencing used immunoSEQ multiplex PCR; TCRdb keeps in-frame clones, though not all of them. The table has about 130,000 clones, approximately 86% seen once. CDR1 and CDR2 from the germline V gene are SGHNT and YENEEA. The V gene lost 4 bases and the J gene lost 1 base, with 11 bases spanning the gap. This CDR3 region has 14 residues. The TCR was taken from a woman between 45 and 60 years old who had recovered from COVID-19. The V call is TRBV11-3, the J call TRBJ2-7; perhaps TRBD2 as D (5 bases). Specimen: PBMCs or T cells enriched from blood (not recorded which). The CDR3 sequence is CASSSTRGSYEQYF. The CDR3 DNA is TGTGCCAGCAGCTCAACCAGAGGGTCCTACGAGCAGTACTTC.